This TCR beta chain emerged from a study of response to subunit inactivated influenza vaccine. One entry per CDR3 protein, called by TCRdb with MiXCR from the RT-PCR reads. The sample holds fewer than 800,000 distinct CDR3 sequences, 15% to 17% seen once. The sample holds many counts of this clonotype. CDR1 is SGHRS, CDR2 YFSETQ, per germline. The CDR3 runs 14 residues. Trimming removed 3 bases from V and 3 bases from J; junction bases left unmatched: 2. This receptor was identified in a man between 50 and 59 years old who received an inactivated influenza vaccine. The chain has TRBV5-1 and TRBJ2-7; TRBD1 agrees at 11 bases. The material sequenced was PBMCs from blood, taken roughly 12 days after vaccination. Here the CDR3 DNA reads TGCGCCAGCAGCTGGGGGACAGGGGGCTACGAGCAGTACTTC. This translates into CASSWGTGGYEQYF.